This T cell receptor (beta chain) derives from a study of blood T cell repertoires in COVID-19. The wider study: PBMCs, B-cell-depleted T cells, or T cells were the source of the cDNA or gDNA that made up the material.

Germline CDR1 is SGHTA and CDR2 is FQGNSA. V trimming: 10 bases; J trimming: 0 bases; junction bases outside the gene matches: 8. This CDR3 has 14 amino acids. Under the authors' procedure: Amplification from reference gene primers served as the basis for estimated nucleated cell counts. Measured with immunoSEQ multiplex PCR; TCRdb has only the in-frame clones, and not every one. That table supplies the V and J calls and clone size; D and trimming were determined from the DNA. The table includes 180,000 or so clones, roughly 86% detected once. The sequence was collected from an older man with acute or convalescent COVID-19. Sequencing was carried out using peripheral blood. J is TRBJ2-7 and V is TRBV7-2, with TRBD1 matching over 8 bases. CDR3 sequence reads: CAITTGAFSYEQYF. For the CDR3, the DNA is TGTGCCATCACGACAGGGGCCTTCTCCTACGAGCAGTACTTC.